This TCR beta chain appears in the sequencing data of a study of CD4 T cells in relation to SARS-CoV-2 and coronaviruses. Note on this clone: Its specificity is not known.

The unexposed donors gave CD4+ T cells in about 2011-2018, prior to COVID-19. CD4+ T cells were isolated from the cells after roughly 11 days of culture. Unexposed-donor CD4+ T cells were probed with SARS-CoV-2 S/N and four cold-coronavirus spikes, cells permitting. The CDR3 is 18 residues long. With 4 bases clipped from V and 4 bases from J, the junction kept 17 bases outside the gene matches. Germline values: CDR1 SGHRS, CDR2 YFSETQ. Measured with immunoSEQ multiplex PCR; TCRdb has only the in-frame clones, and not every one. The sample has 20,000 or so clones; around 70% are singletons. The sequenced sample was CD4+ T cells from PBMCs, cultured in vitro. This clonotype was sampled from a human donor in good health. The chain employs TRBV5-1 and TRBJ1-1; TRBD1 matches at 9 bases. The CDR3 is CASSLGPGTGNFGTEAFF. The CDR3 nucleotides are TGCGCCAGCAGCCTCGGACCCGGGACAGGGAATTTTGGCACTGAAGCTTTCTTT.